Shown below are 24 T cell receptor beta chains from a single sample sequenced in a study of neurological immune-mediated disorders. TCRdb ran MiXCR on the 5' RACE reads and lists one entry per CDR3 protein. The sample has 85,000 to 110,000 distinct CDR3 sequences, roughly 10% seen once. Specified time point: longitudinal time-point 3. The specimen sequenced was PBMCs. These receptors were taken from a female donor with HTLV-1-associated myelopathy (HAM/TSP).

In this sample, this clonotype turned up a few times. Here the CDR3 DNA reads TGCGCCAGCAGCTTGGCCCTAGCGGGGGGACAAGAGACCCAGTACTTC. Protein: CASSLALAGGQETQYF. The chain uses TRBV5-1 and TRBJ2-5; 11 bases map to TRBD2. Germline CDR1 is SGHRS and CDR2 is YFSETQ. V lost 0 bases, J lost 2 bases, and 3 bases stayed unmatched. The CDR3 contains 16 residues.

As for this clonotype: This could be a read error, since a much larger clone is one nucleotide away. The chain joins TRBV9 to TRBJ2-2; D call uncertain. The germline CDR1 and CDR2 sequences are SGDLS and YYNGEE. Trimming took off 6 bases at V and 3 bases at J, with 9 bases between the two ends. This CDR3 is built from 13 residues. The CDR3 nucleotides are TGTGCCAGCACCATAGATGACACCGGGGAGCTGTTTTTT. This codes for CASTIDDTGELFF.

To note about this clonotype: A much more abundant neighbour one base away suggests this may be a read error. The chain links TRBV11-2 to TRBJ2-1; TRBD2 aligns across 8 bases. Trimming at V came to 2 bases and at J to 8 bases, leaving 11 bases not matched to a gene. The germline V gene encodes CDR1 SGHAT and CDR2 FQNNGV. CDR3 size: 16 residues. CDR3 protein: CASSLYLASGLHEQFF. As DNA, the CDR3 is TGTGCCAGCAGCTTATATCTGGCTAGCGGGCTCCATGAGCAGTTCTTC.

This clonotype has a count of ten or more. The chain employs TRBV7-9 and TRBJ2-3; D perhaps matches TRBD2 (6 bases). V lost 3 bases to trimming and J lost 2 bases, with 12 bases between them. Germline-derived CDR1 and CDR2 are SEHNR and FQNEAQ (reference sequence). The CDR3 extends over 15 amino acids. In nucleotides, the CDR3 is TGTGCCAGCAGCTTCACGGAGGGTACCACAGATACGCAGTATTTT. Amino acids: CASSFTEGTTDTQYF.

This clonotype has at least ten counts. J is TRBJ2-1 and V is TRBV7-2, with D perhaps TRBD2 (5 bases). Per the germline V gene, CDR1 is SGHTA and CDR2 is FQGNSA. This CDR3 has 12 residues. V gave up 2 bases and J gave up 10 bases, with 9 bases separating them. The CDR3: CASSLNGGEQFF. CDR3 bases: TGTGCCAGCAGCTTAAATGGAGGAGAGCAGTTCTTC.

This clonotype has only a few counts. The chain links TRBV18 to TRBJ1-6; D not certain. Trimming pared 0 bases from V and 6 bases from J, leaving 9 bases between. Germline CDR1 and CDR2: KGHSH and LQKENI. This CDR3 is built from 15 residues. The CDR3 reads CASSPPGFGNSPLHF. Written as DNA, the CDR3 is TGTGCCAGCTCACCACCAGGGTTTGGTAATTCACCCCTCCACTTT.

In this sample, this clonotype turned up many times. This rearrangement joins TRBV5-1 to TRBJ2-7, with D possibly being TRBD1 (6 bases). Trimming pared 4 bases from V and 0 bases from J, leaving 14 bases between. Germline values: CDR1 SGHRS, CDR2 YFSETQ. The CDR3 covers 15 residues. This CDR3 reads CASSPDRPTSYEQYF. The DNA of the CDR3 is TGCGCCAGCAGCCCCGACAGGCCTACCTCCTACGAGCAGTACTTC.

This clonotype was recorded at least ten times. The rearrangement uses TRBV5-1 and TRBJ1-3, with D possibly TRBD1 on 5 matching bases. The germline V and J ends were trimmed by 4 bases and 4 bases, with 15 bases remaining between them. The length of the CDR3 is 15 residues. Germline V CDR1 and CDR2: SGHRS, YFSETQ. The CDR3 is CASSRDGVNGNTIYF. The CDR3 DNA sequence: TGCGCCAGCAGCCGGGACGGCGTTAACGGAAACACCATATATTTT.

J is TRBJ2-7 and V is TRBV7-8, with 10 positions matching TRBD2. Looked up from germline, CDR1 is SGHVS and CDR2 is FQNEAQ. V was pared by 5 bases and J by 2 bases, with 9 bases of the junction left unmatched. The CDR3 covers 16 residues. The CDR3 is CASSPSRTSGTYEQYF. Here the CDR3 DNA reads TGTGCCAGCAGCCCAAGTCGGACTAGCGGTACCTACGAGCAGTACTTC.

This clonotype was counted ten times or more. V gene TRBV10-2 combines with J gene TRBJ2-1; D assignment may be TRBD1 or TRBD2 (6 bases each). V lost 4 bases to trimming and J lost 7 bases, with 11 bases between them. In germline, CDR1 is WSHSY, CDR2 SAAADI. CDR3 length: 13 amino acids. The CDR3 nucleotides read TGCGCCAGCAGTGTAGGGGGGATTAATGAGCAGTTCTTC. It is translated as CASSVGGINEQFF.

This clonotype has a count of ten or more. This sequence joins TRBV7-2 and TRBJ2-3; D unclear. V was clipped by 2 bases and J by 3 bases, with 3 bases between them. From germline, CDR1 is SGHTA and CDR2 FQGNSA. This CDR3 comprises 12 residues. CDR3 region: CASSLMTDTQYF. In DNA, the CDR3 is TGTGCCAGCAGCTTAATGACAGATACGCAGTATTTT.

This clonotype was detected ten times or more. The chain has TRBV10-3 and TRBJ2-3; 7 bases agree with TRBD1. This CDR3 has 13 residues. Germline loops: CDR1 ENHRY, CDR2 SYGVKD. Trimming removed 10 bases from V and 2 bases from J; junction bases left unmatched: 6. CDR3 protein: CATSGQHTDTQYF. The CDR3 region has the DNA TGTGCCACCTCGGGACAGCACACAGATACGCAGTATTTT.

This clonotype has a count of ten or more. The chain links TRBV7-8 to TRBJ1-5; 8 nucleotides line up with TRBD1. CDR1 is SGHVS and CDR2 is FQNEAQ in the germline V gene. The CDR3 extends over 16 amino acids. The J segment lost 4 bases and the V segment lost 5 bases, leaving 10 bases of the junction unmatched. CDR3 amino acids: CASSRTDRGSNQPQHF. The CDR3 bases are TGTGCCAGCAGCCGGACAGACAGGGGTTCTAATCAGCCCCAGCATTTT.

The table lists this clonotype with many counts. This sequence joins TRBV12-3 or TRBV12-4 and TRBJ2-1; TRBD2 might be the D (6 bases). Trimming shortened V by 4 bases and J by 4 bases, and 11 bases separated the two germline ends. The CDR3 loop spans 14 amino acids. CDR3 residues: CASSSPGTYNEQFF. The CDR3 nucleotides read TGTGCCAGCAGTTCCCCCGGGACTTACAATGAGCAGTTCTTC.

At least ten counts were recorded for this clonotype. The chain uses TRBV28 and TRBJ1-4, with D unclear. The germline V gene encodes CDR1 MDHEN and CDR2 SYDVKM. The CDR3 has 16 residues. Between the trimmed V and J ends, which lost 4 bases and 6 bases, there was a span of 18 bases. The CDR3 here is CASSSPRTYLDEKLFF. CDR3 nucleotide sequence: TGTGCCAGCAGTTCGCCCAGGACTTACCTTGATGAAAAACTGTTTTTT.

This clonotype has ten or more counts. V gene TRBV24-1 combines with J gene TRBJ2-1; D possibly uses TRBD1 or TRBD2 (5 bases each). V was cut by 2 bases and J by 6 bases, with 22 bases left in between. The CDR3 contains 18 residues. The germline CDR1 and CDR2 sequences are KGHDR and SFDVKD. CDR3 coding DNA: TGTGCCACCAGTGATTCAAAAATCTGGGGAGCCAGGGCCAATGAGCAGTTCTTC. It encodes CATSDSKIWGARANEQFF.

This clonotype came up many times. The rearrangement links TRBV7-2 to TRBJ2-3; TRBD2 aligns across 10 bases. J gave up 7 bases and V 5 bases, and 12 bases lay outside the gene matches. The germline gives CDR1 SGHTA, CDR2 FQGNSA. This CDR3 has 16 residues. CDR3 loop: CASSRTSGDSSYTQYF. CDR3 DNA: TGTGCCAGCAGCCGAACTAGCGGGGACTCTTCGTATACGCAGTATTTT.

The chain links TRBV20-1 to TRBJ2-6; TRBD1 might be the D (6 bases). CDR1 is DFQATT and CDR2 is SNEGSKA in the germline V gene (reference sequence). CDR3 length: 16 amino acids. Between the trimmed V and J ends, which lost 1 base and 2 bases, there was a span of 12 bases. The CDR3 nucleotides read TGCAGTGCTAGAGGAGATACAGGGACTGGGGCCAACGTCCTGACTTTC. Its translation: CSARGDTGTGANVLTF.

Many counts were recorded for this clonotype. The J gene is TRBJ1-5, the V gene TRBV20-1; D unclear. Germline CDR1 is DFQATT and CDR2 is SNEGSKA (reference sequence). V gave up 1 base and J gave up 3 bases, with 7 bases separating them. This CDR3 spans 13 amino acids. CDR3 amino acids: CSARGDVNQPQHF. DNA of the CDR3: TGCAGTGCTAGAGGTGACGTCAATCAGCCCCAGCATTTT.

Notes on this clonotype: The junction shows a germline mismatch at one end, possibly a read error. V usage is TRBV15 and J usage is TRBJ2-3, with D possibly matching TRBD2 (5 bases). The CDR3 has 13 residues. CDR1 and CDR2 from the germline V gene are LNHNV and YYDKDF (reference sequence). The CDR3 bases are TGTGCTACCAGCAGAGGGATAACAGATATGCAGTATTTT. Amino acids: CATSRGITDMQYF.

This clonotype was seen at least ten times. The chain combines TRBV3-1 with TRBJ2-1; tentatively, D is TRBD1 (6 bases). The CDR3 sequence is 13 residues long. Trimming removed 4 bases at V and 7 bases at J, with 11 bases between. The germline V gene encodes CDR1 LGHDT and CDR2 YNNKEL (reference sequence). Here the CDR3 DNA reads TGTGCCAGCAGCCCCACAGGGAATAATGAGCAGTTCTTC. Protein sequence: CASSPTGNNEQFF.

This clonotype came up many times. The CDR3 loop is CASSSDPQMGLYGYTF. The CDR3 DNA reads TGCGCCAGCAGCTCCGACCCACAAATGGGCCTCTATGGCTACACCTTC. The gene calls are TRBV5-1 and TRBJ1-2; D not resolved. V lost 3 bases, J lost 4 bases, and 19 bases lay in between. Per the germline V gene, CDR1 is SGHRS and CDR2 is YFSETQ. This CDR3 is built from 16 residues.

About this clonotype: A single base separates this from a much larger clone, so it may be a read error. The chain is built from TRBV5-6 and TRBJ1-4; TRBD1 agrees at 10 bases. Germline CDR1 is SGHDT and CDR2 is YYEEEE. The CDR3 covers 14 residues. CDR3 sequence: CASSPGQGDEKQFF. Here the CDR3 DNA reads TGTGCCAGCAGCCCCGGACAGGGGGATGAAAAACAGTTTTTT.

This clonotype came up many times. The chain employs TRBV28 and TRBJ2-3, with D possibly matching TRBD1 (6 bases). The CDR3 runs to 14 residues. The V gene's germline CDR1 is MDHEN and CDR2 SYDVKM. V was shortened by 6 bases and J by 4 bases, with 14 bases between the two germline ends. The CDR3 DNA reads TGTGCCAGCAGCTTAGTTACAGGGCCAGATACGCAGTATTTT. Translating it yields CASSLVTGPDTQYF. The whole variable domain, filled in from reference TRBV28 and TRBJ2-3, reads DVKVTQSSRYLVKRTGEKVFLECVQDMDHENMFWYRQDPGLGLRLIYFSYDVKMKEKGDIPEGYSVSREKKERFSLILESASTNQTSMYLCASSLVTGPDTQYFGPGTRLTVL.